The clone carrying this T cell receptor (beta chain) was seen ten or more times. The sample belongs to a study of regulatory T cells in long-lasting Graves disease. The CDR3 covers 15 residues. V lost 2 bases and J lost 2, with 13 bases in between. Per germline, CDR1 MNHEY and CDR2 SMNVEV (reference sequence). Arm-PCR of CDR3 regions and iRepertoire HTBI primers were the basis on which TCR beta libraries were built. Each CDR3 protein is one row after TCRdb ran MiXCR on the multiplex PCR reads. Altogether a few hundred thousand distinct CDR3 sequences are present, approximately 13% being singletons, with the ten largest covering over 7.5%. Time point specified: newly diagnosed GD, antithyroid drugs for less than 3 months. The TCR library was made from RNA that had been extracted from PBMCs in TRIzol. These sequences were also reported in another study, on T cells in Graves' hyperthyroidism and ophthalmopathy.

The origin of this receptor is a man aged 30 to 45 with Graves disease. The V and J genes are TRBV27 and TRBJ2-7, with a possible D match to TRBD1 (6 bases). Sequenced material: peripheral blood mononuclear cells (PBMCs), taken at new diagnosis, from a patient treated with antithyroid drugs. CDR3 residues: CASSLSWTDTYEQYF. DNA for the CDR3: TGTGCCAGCAGTTTAAGTTGGACAGACACCTACGAGCAGTACTTC.